This TCR beta chain comes out of a study of T cell clonality in common variable immunodeficiency. Study findings and constraints: Compared with controls, CVID subjects had fewer shared TCRbeta clones. In common variable immunodeficiency, TCR beta chains reportedly carried fewer deletions and N-nucleotide insertions.

Measured with immunoSEQ multiplex PCR; TCRdb has only the in-frame clones, and not every one. The sample is made up of fewer than 30,000 clones, none counted only once. CVID subjects had received replacement immunoglobulin for at least one year. This clone was counted between two and nine times. No antigen is known for it. The read terminates 3 residues ahead of where the CDR3 ends, so the germline J gene completes it. In germline, CDR1 is SGHVS, CDR2 FNYEAQ. This CDR3 has 15 amino acids. Losses at the gene ends were 5 bases for V and 4 bases for J; bases not matched to a gene: 8. The rearrangement uses TRBV7-6 and TRBJ2-7; 10 bases align to TRBD2. This TCR derives from a human donor with common variable immunodeficiency. The specimen sequenced was peripheral blood mononuclear cells. The CDR3: CASSPLAGGYYEQYF. The covered CDR3 bases are TGTGCCAGCAGCCCTTTAGCGGGGGGCTATTACGAG.